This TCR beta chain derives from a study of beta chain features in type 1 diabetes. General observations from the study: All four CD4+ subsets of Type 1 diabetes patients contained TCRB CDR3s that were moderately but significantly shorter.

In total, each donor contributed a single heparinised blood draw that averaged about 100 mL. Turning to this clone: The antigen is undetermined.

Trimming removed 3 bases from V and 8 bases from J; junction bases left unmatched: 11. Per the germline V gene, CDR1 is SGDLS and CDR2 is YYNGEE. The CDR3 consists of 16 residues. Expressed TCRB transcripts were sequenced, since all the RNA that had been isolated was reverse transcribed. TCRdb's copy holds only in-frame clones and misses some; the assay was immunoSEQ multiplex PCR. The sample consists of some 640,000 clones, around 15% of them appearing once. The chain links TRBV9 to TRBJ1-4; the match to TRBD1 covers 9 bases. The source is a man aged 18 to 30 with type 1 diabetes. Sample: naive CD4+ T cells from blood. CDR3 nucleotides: TGTGCCAGCAGCGCACAGGGGACAGGGAGGGCGGAAAAACTGTTTTTT. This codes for CASSAQGTGRAEKLFF.